This TCR beta chain comes out of a study of CD8 T cells in Susac syndrome. About the research overall: Clinically active disease was present in about six of the sequenced Susac syndrome patients. Eight of these patients were in remission.

Germline V gene data show CDR1 as LGHDT and CDR2 as YNNKEL (reference sequence). Trimming removed 2 bases at V and 4 bases at J, with 8 bases between. This CDR3 contains 13 residues. Notes on the study in general: None of the CD4+ T cell repertoires in Susac syndrome showed clonal expansion.

Comment on this clonotype: Its antigen is undetermined.

Recently defined diagnostic criteria for definite or probable disease were fulfilled by Susac syndrome patients. Roughly 0.5 to 1 ug RNA was reverse transcribed with random hexamers. MiXCR, run by TCRdb on the immunoSEQ multiplex PCR reads, gives a single entry per CDR3 protein. The sample yields roughly 200,000 distinct CDR3 sequences, about 94% seen once. The sequence came from a human donor with Susac syndrome. This chain uses TRBV3-1 with TRBJ1-1; D remains ambiguous. The sequencing input was CD4+ T cells from PBMCs. The CDR3 protein is CASSQTSGTEAFF. In nucleotides, the CDR3 is TGTGCCAGCAGCCAAACCAGCGGCACTGAAGCTTTCTTT.